Following are 32 T cell receptor beta chains from one sample sequenced in a study of OX40 agonist ivuxolimab in advanced cancers. Some clones are missing from TCRdb's copy, which holds only in-frame ones; the method was immunoSEQ multiplex PCR. In the table there are about 93,000 clones, about 90% of which are singletons. The material sequenced was CD4+ or CD8+ T cells sorted from blood, taken in a trial of the OX40 agonist ivuxolimab. These receptors came from an adult with an advanced solid tumor such as melanoma, head and neck, liver or kidney cancer.

V is TRBV23-1 and J is TRBJ2-3, with 7 bases lining up with TRBD2. TRBV23-1 is an ORF, and what it does is uncertain. The CDR3 has 18 amino acids. J was trimmed by 3 bases and V by 0 bases; bases with no gene match: 12. The CDR3 DNA follows: TGCGCCAGCAGTCAATCAGTGGTGGCGGGGGAGATAACAGATACGCAGTATTTT. Translation gives CASSQSVVAGEITDTQYF.

This clone was counted once. The CDR3 DNA sequence: TGTGCCAGCAGCTTCCACAGGGGGCCCGGGGAGCTGTTTTTT. Translation: CASSFHRGPGELFF. This chain uses TRBV7-9 with TRBJ2-2; 9 bases line up with TRBD1. Germline V gene data show CDR1 as SEHNR and CDR2 as FQNEAQ (reference sequence). The CDR3 runs 14 residues. Losses at the gene ends were 3 bases for V and 6 bases for J; bases not matched to a gene: 2.

This clone was seen more than once but under ten times. The gene calls are TRBV27 and TRBJ2-7; 10 positions match TRBD1. Trimming at V came to 8 bases and at J to 5 bases, leaving 3 bases not matched to a gene. The length of the CDR3 is 12 residues. Germline values: CDR1 MNHEY, CDR2 SMNVEV (reference sequence). CDR3 DNA: TGTGCCAGCCGACAGGGGGCGGACGAGCAGTACTTC. It encodes CASRQGADEQYF.

This clone was recorded only once. This chain links TRBV10-3 with TRBJ2-2; D is possibly TRBD1 (5 bases). V lost 7 bases to trimming and J lost 1 base, with 16 bases between them. The CDR3 totals 16 residues. The germline gives CDR1 ENHRY, CDR2 SYGVKD. Here the CDR3 reads CAINGAAGKNTGELFF. CDR3 bases: TGTGCCATCAATGGGGCGGCAGGCAAGAACACCGGGGAGCTGTTTTTT.

The chain links TRBV11-3 to TRBJ2-7; TRBD2 matches at 13 bases. Germline V gene sequence: CDR1 SGHNT, CDR2 YENEEA. CDR3 length: 13 amino acids. The J segment lost 7 bases and the V segment lost 4 bases, leaving 1 base of the junction unmatched. CDR3 coding DNA: TGTGCCAGCAGCTCGGGACTAGCGGGAGAGCAGTACTTC. This sequence encodes CASSSGLAGEQYF.

The chain links TRBV10-1 to TRBJ2-3; tentatively, D is TRBD1 (5 bases). Looked up from germline, CDR1 is WNHNN and CDR2 is SYGVQD (reference sequence). Trimming cost V 5 bases and J 3 bases, with 9 bases left between them. The CDR3 totals 13 residues. Written as DNA, the CDR3 is TGCGCCAGCAGTTTGGACATTACAGATACGCAGTATTTT. Protein product: CASSLDITDTQYF.

This chain links TRBV6-5 with TRBJ1-4, with 9 positions matching TRBD1. The germline gives CDR1 MNHEY, CDR2 SVGAGI. The V segment lost 6 bases and the J segment 11 bases; nucleotides outside the gene matches: 10. The CDR3 extends over 14 amino acids. The CDR3 spells CASSRQGESDKLFF. The CDR3 DNA reads TGTGCCAGCAGCCGACAGGGGGAGAGTGATAAACTGTTTTTT.

The rearrangement links TRBV5-1 to TRBJ1-1, with 9 bases identical to TRBD1. CDR1 and CDR2 (germline): SGHRS, YFSETQ. V lost 3 bases to trimming and J lost 1 base; unmatched junction nucleotides: 4. The CDR3 spans 15 residues. CDR3 nucleotides: TGCGCCAGCAGCTCGCCGGGACAGGGGAACACTGAAGCTTTCTTT. This sequence encodes CASSSPGQGNTEAFF.

This clone was seen a few times. The rearrangement joins TRBV7-8 to TRBJ2-1; the D gene is possibly TRBD2 (6 bases). The CDR3 has 15 amino acids. CDR1 SGHVS and CDR2 FQNEAQ come from the germline V gene. V shed 2 bases and J shed 4 bases, with 12 bases lying between them. The CDR3 reads CASSLPRGSYNEQFF. CDR3 DNA sequence: TGTGCCAGCAGCTTACCTCGGGGGTCGTACAATGAGCAGTTCTTC.

V and J are TRBV19 and TRBJ2-3, with TRBD2 as a possible D gene (6 bases). CDR3 size: 14 residues. Germline V gene lookup returns CDR1 LNHDA and CDR2 SQIVND (reference sequence). Trimming pared 4 bases from V and 2 bases from J, leaving 10 bases between. CDR3 in DNA: TGTGCCAGTAGTAGCGCGGGAACCACAGATACGCAGTATTTT. Amino acid sequence: CASSSAGTTDTQYF.

This clone was detected once. The V and J genes are TRBV5-1 and TRBJ2-2, with 7 bases identical to TRBD1. From germline, CDR1 is SGHRS and CDR2 YFSETQ. Germline trimming cut 4 bases from V and 5 bases from J; bases unmatched to any gene: 8. The CDR3 has 15 residues. The CDR3 DNA sequence: TGCGCCAGCAGCCCTGGACAGGCGGGTACCGGGGAGCTGTTTTTT. Translating gives CASSPGQAGTGELFF.

The V gene is TRBV5-4, the J gene TRBJ1-6; 7 bases are a match to TRBD1. Germline loops: CDR1 SGHNT, CDR2 YYREEE (reference sequence). V trimming: 4 bases; J trimming: 6 bases; junction bases outside the gene matches: 13. The CDR3 sequence is 17 residues long. For the CDR3, the DNA is TGTGCCAGCAGCCATGAACAGGGGTCGGGGGTTAATTCACCCCTCCACTTT. Amino acid sequence: CASSHEQGSGVNSPLHF.

This chain joins TRBV19 and TRBJ1-5; 8 bases match TRBD1. Germline trimming cut 6 bases from V and 7 bases from J; bases unmatched to any gene: 5. CDR3 length: 13 residues. Germline V lookup: CDR1 LNHDA, CDR2 SQIVND (reference sequence). Written as DNA, the CDR3 is TGTGCCAGTAGCGCGACAGGGGACCAGCCCCAGCATTTT. Translation: CASSATGDQPQHF.

This clone was detected once. The chain couples TRBV5-6 to TRBJ2-7, with 10 bases lining up with TRBD1. V lost 2 bases, J lost 5 bases, and 7 bases stayed unmatched. The V gene's germline CDR1 is SGHDT and CDR2 YYEEEE. The CDR3 runs 15 residues. The DNA for the CDR3 is TGTGCCAGCAGCTTACTGGGACAGGGGATCAACGAGCAGTACTTC. This translates into CASSLLGQGINEQYF.

The chain carries TRBV9 and TRBJ1-6; D is uncertain. Germline CDR1 is SGDLS and CDR2 is YYNGEE. The germline V and J ends were trimmed by 0 bases and 7 bases, with 8 bases remaining between them. The CDR3 is 14 amino acids. The DNA for the CDR3 is TGTGCCAGCAGCGTAGTCCAGTCGAATTCACCCCTCCACTTT. Translation: CASSVVQSNSPLHF. Variable domain in full (rest from reference TRBV9 and TRBJ1-6): DSGVTQTPKHLITATGQRVTLRCSPRSGDLSVYWYQQSLDQGLQFLIQYYNGEERAKGNILERFSAQQFPDLHSELNLSSLELGDSALYFCASSVVQSNSPLHFGNGTRLTVT.

V is TRBV30 and J is TRBJ2-3; TRBD1 matches at 9 bases. Unmatched junction bases numbered 16, after V lost 1 base and J lost 5 bases. Germline V gene data show CDR1 as GTSNPN and CDR2 as SVGIG (reference sequence). The length of the CDR3 is 18 residues. CDR3 coding DNA: TGTGCCTGGAGTGACTGGAGATTGGGACAGGGAAGGAAAGATACGCAGTATTTT. Amino acid sequence: CAWSDWRLGQGRKDTQYF.

DNA of the CDR3: TGTGCCAGCTCACCACCTATTAGCGGATCACAAGAGACCCAGTACTTC. As protein: CASSPPISGSQETQYF. This sequence joins TRBV18 and TRBJ2-5; D might be TRBD2 (6 bases). The CDR3 sequence is 16 residues long. In germline, CDR1 is KGHSH, CDR2 LQKENI. Deletions cut 0 bases from V and 2 bases from J, with 13 bases between. Using reference TRBV18 and TRBJ2-5 for the parts outside the CDR3, the full variable domain is NAGVMQNPRHLVRRRGQEARLRCSPMKGHSHVYWYRQLPEEGLKFMVYLQKENIIDESGMPKERFSAEFPKEGPSILRIQQVVRGDSAAYFCASSPPISGSQETQYFGPGTRLLVL.

This chain uses TRBV6-5 with TRBJ2-5; D remains ambiguous. CDR3 size: 14 residues. V was trimmed by 2 bases and J by 3 bases, leaving 10 bases between them. The germline gives CDR1 MNHEY, CDR2 SVGAGI. The CDR3 region has the DNA TGTGCCAGCAGTTACCTGGGTTCAGAAGAGACCCAGTACTTC. Translating it yields CASSYLGSEETQYF.

This sequence joins TRBV18 and TRBJ2-2; TRBD2 matches 9 bases. CDR3 length equals 18 residues. After removal of 2 bases from V and 1 base from J, the junction contained 8 bases not matched to a gene. Germline V CDR1 and CDR2: KGHSH, LQKENI. The DNA of the CDR3 is TGTGCCAGCTCACCAGGGTCAGCGGGAGGAGGGAACACCGGGGAGCTGTTTTTT. It specifies CASSPGSAGGGNTGELFF.

The chain carries TRBV30 and TRBJ1-1; D is uncertain. The V end lost 3 bases, the J end lost 2 bases, and 16 bases lay between the germline ends. The CDR3 length is 15 residues. Germline V CDR1 and CDR2: GTSNPN, SVGIG (reference sequence). The CDR3 sequence: CAWSGTVYSNTEAFF. Here the CDR3 DNA reads TGTGCCTGGAGCGGAACGGTTTACAGTAACACTGAAGCTTTCTTT.

The chain uses TRBV27 and TRBJ2-7; 7 bases align to TRBD2. The CDR3 runs 14 residues. Germline assignment: CDR1 MNHEY and CDR2 SMNVEV (reference sequence). J lost 0 bases, V lost 8 bases, and 7 bases had no gene match. The CDR3 coding sequence is TGTGCCAGCGCCCAACGGGGGGACTCCTACGAGCAGTACTTC. It translates to CASAQRGDSYEQYF.

The chain links TRBV7-2 to TRBJ2-1; 9 bases match TRBD2. The CDR3 covers 16 residues. The trim removed 0 bases at V and 2 bases at J, leaving 2 bases unmatched. CDR1 and CDR2 from the germline V gene are SGHTA and FQGNSA. CDR3 region: CASSLASGGAYNEQFF. The CDR3 coding sequence is TGTGCCAGCAGCTTAGCTAGCGGGGGAGCCTACAATGAGCAGTTCTTC.

The chain combines TRBV6-6 with TRBJ1-1; TRBD1 aligns across 7 bases. Germline V gene data show CDR1 as MNHNY and CDR2 as SVGAGI (reference sequence). CDR3 length: 14 amino acids. Losses at the gene ends were 6 bases for V and 0 bases for J; bases not matched to a gene: 4. Here the CDR3 DNA reads TGTGCCAGCAGGTTGACAGGGCTGAACACTGAAGCTTTCTTT. It is translated as CASRLTGLNTEAFF.

The chain has TRBV10-3 and TRBJ2-3, with 8 positions matching TRBD2. CDR1 is ENHRY and CDR2 is SYGVKD in the germline V gene. V lost 5 bases and J lost 1; bases outside the gene matches: 5. The CDR3 is 15 amino acids. The CDR3 DNA follows: TGTGCCATCAGTACTAAAGCGGGGGGCACAGATACGCAGTATTTT. It codes for CAISTKAGGTDTQYF.

This CDR3 reads CASSSPGGRGTEAFF. The CDR3 nucleotides read TGCGCCAGCAGCTCCCCCGGTGGCAGGGGAACTGAAGCTTTCTTT. The chain has TRBV5-1 and TRBJ1-1; D is perhaps TRBD1 (6 bases). This CDR3 region has 15 residues. Trimming left V 3 bases short and J 5 bases short, with 17 bases between. Germline CDR1 and CDR2: SGHRS and YFSETQ.

The chain is built from TRBV20-1 and TRBJ2-3; D may be TRBD2 (5 bases). The CDR3 sequence is 11 residues long. Trimming stripped 6 bases from V and 6 bases from J, with 10 bases between. Germline-derived CDR1 and CDR2 are DFQATT and SNEGSKA (reference sequence). DNA for the CDR3: TGCAGTGCAACTCGAGGGGATACGCAGTATTTT. Translation: CSATRGDTQYF.

The V gene is TRBV5-4, the J gene TRBJ2-2; 8 nucleotides align to TRBD2. J gave up 9 bases and V 0 bases, and 4 bases lay outside the gene matches. Germline V gene lookup returns CDR1 SGHNT and CDR2 YYREEE (reference sequence). CDR3 length: 14 residues. The chain's CDR3 is CASSLDASGRELFF. The CDR3 nucleotides are TGTGCCAGCAGCTTGGACGCTAGCGGGCGGGAGCTGTTTTTT.

The chain links TRBV5-1 to TRBJ1-4; 7 nucleotides match TRBD1. This CDR3 contains 16 residues. With V trimmed by 4 bases and J by 3 bases, 9 bases remained unmatched. The germline CDR1 and CDR2 sequences are SGHRS and YFSETQ. The CDR3 coding sequence is TGCGCCAGCAGCAGGGCGGCAGGGGGTTCTAATGAAAAACTGTTTTTT. Translated: CASSRAAGGSNEKLFF.

The chain recombines TRBV29-1 with TRBJ1-5, with a possible D match to TRBD1 (6 bases). This CDR3 region has 16 residues. Germline lookup yields CDR1 SQVTM and CDR2 ANQGSEA. Trimming cost V 6 bases and J 0 bases, with 18 bases left between them. The CDR3 spells CSVTVGTSDSNQPQHF. In DNA form, the CDR3 reads TGCAGCGTCACCGTCGGGACATCAGATAGCAATCAGCCCCAGCATTTT.

The chain employs TRBV11-3 and TRBJ1-5; unclear D gene. The CDR3 spans 15 residues. The germline V and J ends were trimmed by 5 bases and 2 bases, with 13 bases remaining between them. Germline V gene data show CDR1 as SGHNT and CDR2 as YENEEA. CDR3 DNA sequence: TGTGCCAGCAGCCTAGCCCCTAGGGGCAATCAGCCCCAGCATTTT. Protein product: CASSLAPRGNQPQHF.

The V gene is TRBV27, the J gene TRBJ2-2; 7 positions agree with TRBD2. The CDR3 consists of 16 residues. Germline values: CDR1 MNHEY, CDR2 SMNVEV (reference sequence). Trimming at V came to 1 base and at J to 5 bases, leaving 7 bases not matched to a gene. The CDR3 bases are TGTGCCAGCAGTTTATTGGCTAGCGGTGGGACCGGGGAGCTGTTTTTT. Amino acid sequence: CASSLLASGGTGELFF.

V usage is TRBV11-2 and J usage is TRBJ1-1; 9 positions match TRBD1. CDR3 size: 16 residues. Per the germline V gene, CDR1 is SGHAT and CDR2 is FQNNGV. The J segment lost 7 bases and the V segment lost 0 bases, leaving 9 bases of the junction unmatched. CDR3 in DNA: TGTGCCAGCAGCTTAGAAGAACAGGGGGCGCAGGTTGAAGCTTTCTTT. Its translation: CASSLEEQGAQVEAFF.